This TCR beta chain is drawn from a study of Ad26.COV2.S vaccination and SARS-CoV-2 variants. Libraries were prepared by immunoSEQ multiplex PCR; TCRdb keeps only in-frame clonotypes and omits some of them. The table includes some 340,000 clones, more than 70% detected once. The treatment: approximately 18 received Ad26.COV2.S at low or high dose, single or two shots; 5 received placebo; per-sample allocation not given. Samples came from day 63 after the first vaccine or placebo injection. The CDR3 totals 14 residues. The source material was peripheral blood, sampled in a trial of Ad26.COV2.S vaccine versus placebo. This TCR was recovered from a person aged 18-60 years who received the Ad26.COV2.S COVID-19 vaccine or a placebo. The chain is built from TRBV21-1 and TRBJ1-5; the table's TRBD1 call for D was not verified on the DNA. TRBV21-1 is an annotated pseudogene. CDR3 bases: TGTGCCAGCAGCAAACGAAGGTACAGTCAGCCCCAGCATTTT. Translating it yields CASSKRRYSQPQHF.